This T cell receptor (beta chain) was sequenced in a study of PD-1 blockade in mismatch repair-deficient tumors. Regarding the study as a whole: Tumor-resident clones, often absent from pretreatment blood, expanded after pembrolizumab and then contracted.

Of note for this clone: Its antigen is undetermined.

The protocol was immunoSEQ multiplex PCR, while the TCRdb copy is restricted to in-frame clones and leaves out a portion. The table has about 130,000 clones, about nine tenths seen once. The germline V gene encodes CDR1 ENHRY and CDR2 SYGVKD. The V and J ends lost 0 bases and 2 bases respectively, with 11 bases between them. CDR3 length: 15 residues. The gene calls are TRBV10-3 and TRBJ2-7, with D perhaps assigned TRBD1 or TRBD2 (5 bases each). The sequencing used peripheral blood, collected approximately 72 weeks after starting pembrolizumab. This TCR came from an adult with mismatch repair-deficient cancer. The CDR3 here is CAISESVRGPYEQYF. CDR3 DNA: TGTGCCATCAGTGAGTCGGTCCGGGGCCCCTACGAGCAGTACTTC.